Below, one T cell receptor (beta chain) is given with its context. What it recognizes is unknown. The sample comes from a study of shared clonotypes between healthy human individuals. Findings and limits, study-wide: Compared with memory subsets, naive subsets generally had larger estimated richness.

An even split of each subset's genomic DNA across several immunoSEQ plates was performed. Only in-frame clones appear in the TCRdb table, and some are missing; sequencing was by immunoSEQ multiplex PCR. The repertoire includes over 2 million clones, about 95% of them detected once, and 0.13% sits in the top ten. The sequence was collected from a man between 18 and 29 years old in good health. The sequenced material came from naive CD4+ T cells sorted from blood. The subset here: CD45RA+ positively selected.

The CDR3 DNA reads TGTGCCAGCAGCGCCGCTCCCGGGACTGGAACCTACGAGCAGTACTTC. Translated, it gives CASSAAPGTGTYEQYF. The chain links TRBV14 to TRBJ2-7; a possible D gene is TRBD2 (6 bases). V shed 5 bases and J shed 2 bases, with 19 bases lying between them. The germline V gene encodes CDR1 SGHDN and CDR2 FVKESK. This CDR3 has 16 amino acids. Full variable domain (missing parts from reference TRBV14 and TRBJ2-7): EAGVTQFPSHSVIEKGQTVTLRCDPISGHDNLYWYRRVMGKEIKFLLHFVKESKQDESGMPNNRFLAERTGGTYSTLKVQPAELEDSGVYFCASSAAPGTGTYEQYFGPGTRLTVT.